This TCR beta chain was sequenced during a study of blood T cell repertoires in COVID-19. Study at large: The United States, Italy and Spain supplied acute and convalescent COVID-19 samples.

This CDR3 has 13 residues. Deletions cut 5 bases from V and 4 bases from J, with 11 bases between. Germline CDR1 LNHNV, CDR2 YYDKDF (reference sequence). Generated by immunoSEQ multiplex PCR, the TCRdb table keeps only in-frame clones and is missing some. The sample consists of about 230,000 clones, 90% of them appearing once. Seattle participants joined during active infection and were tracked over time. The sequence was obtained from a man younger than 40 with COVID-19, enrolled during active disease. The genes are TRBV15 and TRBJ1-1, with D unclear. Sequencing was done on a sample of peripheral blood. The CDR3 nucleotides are TGTGCCACCAGCTCAGGTGCAGGCACTGAAGCTTTCTTT. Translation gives CATSSGAGTEAFF.